This T cell receptor beta chain comes out of a study of blood T cells in healthy people across ages. Study outcomes and limitations: The percentage of naive T cells correlated strongly with TCR beta diversity.

The table lists this clonotype with a count of one. Its matching antigen is unknown. CDR3 length equals 14 residues. Trimming pared 4 bases from V and 2 bases from J, leaving 10 bases between. Together with a sample-barcoded 5' primer, a J-beta primer mix was included in a second PCR lasting about 7 to 12 cycles. TCRdb independently ran MiXCR on the 5' RACE reads; one entry per CDR3 protein. Altogether about 900,000 distinct CDR3 sequences are present, around 62% being singletons, with the ten largest covering 28%. In each sample, at least 7 million PBMCs were isolated. Sequences were obtained from blood. The J gene is TRBJ2-3, the V gene TRBV12-3 or TRBV12-4; D is perhaps TRBD2 (5 bases). The sequence came from a man aged 25 to 40 in good health. CDR3 sequence: CASSSRADTDTQYF. Here the CDR3 DNA reads TGTGCCAGCAGTTCAAGAGCGGACACAGATACGCAGTATTTT.